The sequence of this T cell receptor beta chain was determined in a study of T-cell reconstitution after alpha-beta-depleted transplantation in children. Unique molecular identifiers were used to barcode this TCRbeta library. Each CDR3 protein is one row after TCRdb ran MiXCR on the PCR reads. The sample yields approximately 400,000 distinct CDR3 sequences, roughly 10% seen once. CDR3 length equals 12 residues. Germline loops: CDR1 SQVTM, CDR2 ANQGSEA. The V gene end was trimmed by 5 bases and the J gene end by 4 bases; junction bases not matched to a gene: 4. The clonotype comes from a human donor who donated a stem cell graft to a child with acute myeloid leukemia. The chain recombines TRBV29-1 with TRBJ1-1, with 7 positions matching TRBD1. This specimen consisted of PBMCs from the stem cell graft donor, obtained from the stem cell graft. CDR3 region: CSVQTGTTEAFF. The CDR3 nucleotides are TGCAGCGTTCAGACAGGGACCACTGAAGCTTTCTTT.